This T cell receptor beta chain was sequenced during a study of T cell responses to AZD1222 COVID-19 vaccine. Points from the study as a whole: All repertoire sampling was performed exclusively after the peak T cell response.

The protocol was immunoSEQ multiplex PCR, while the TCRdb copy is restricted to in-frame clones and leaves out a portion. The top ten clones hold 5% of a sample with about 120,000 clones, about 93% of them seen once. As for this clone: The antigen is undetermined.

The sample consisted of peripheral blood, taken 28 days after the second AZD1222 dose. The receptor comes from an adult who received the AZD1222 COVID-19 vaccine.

CDR3 loop: CASSQGVLPSGYTF. CDR3 DNA sequence: TGTGCCAGCAGCCAAGGGGTCCTCCCATCTGGCTACACCTTC. The chain has TRBV6-5 and TRBJ1-2, with D perhaps matching TRBD1 (5 bases). The CDR3 consists of 14 residues. Germline loops: CDR1 MNHEY, CDR2 SVGAGI. Deletions cut 6 bases from V and 7 bases from J, with 18 bases between.